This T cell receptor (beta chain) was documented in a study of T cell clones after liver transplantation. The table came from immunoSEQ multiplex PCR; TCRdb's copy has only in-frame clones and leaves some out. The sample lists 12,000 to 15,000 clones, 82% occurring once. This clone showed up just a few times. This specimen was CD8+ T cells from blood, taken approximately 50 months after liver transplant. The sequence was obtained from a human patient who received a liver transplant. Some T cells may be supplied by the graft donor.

CDR3 nucleotides: TGCGCCAGCAGCCAAGATCGCGGGTCAGCCTACGAGCAGTACTTC. Protein: CASSQDRGSAYEQYF. This chain connects TRBV4-1 to TRBJ2-7, with D perhaps TRBD2 (5 bases). Per germline, CDR1 MGHRA and CDR2 YSYEKL. CDR3 length equals 15 residues. V lost 0 bases and J lost 2, with 11 bases in between.